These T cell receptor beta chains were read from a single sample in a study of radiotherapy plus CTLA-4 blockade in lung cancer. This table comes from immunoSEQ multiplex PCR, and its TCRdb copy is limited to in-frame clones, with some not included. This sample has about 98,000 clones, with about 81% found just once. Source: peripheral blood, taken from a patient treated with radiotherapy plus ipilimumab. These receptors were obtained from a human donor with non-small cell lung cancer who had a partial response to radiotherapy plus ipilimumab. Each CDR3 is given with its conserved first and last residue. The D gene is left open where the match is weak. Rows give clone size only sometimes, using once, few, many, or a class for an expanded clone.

TGCAGCGTAGGACAGCCTAATGAAAAACTGTTTTTT,CSVGQPNEKLFF,TRBV29-1,NA,few,TRBJ1-4
TGTGCCAGCAGCACACCAAGGACTAGCGGAGGCCGAGAGACCCAGTACTTC,CASSTPRTSGGRETQYF,TRBV7-3,TRBD2,NA,TRBJ2-5
TGTGCCAGCAGCTTAGTCACAGGGAGAACCGGGGAGCTGTTTTTT,CASSLVTGRTGELFF,TRBV7-7,NA,NA,TRBJ2-2
TGTGCCAGCAGCGCGACAGGAAGCACAGATACGCAGTATTTT,CASSATGSTDTQYF,TRBV2,NA,NA,TRBJ2-3
TGTGCCAGCTCACCTTCTAACCCCGCGGGGGGGCGTGGAGAAAAACTGTTTTTT,CASSPSNPAGGRGEKLFF,TRBV18,NA,NA,TRBJ1-4
TGTGCCAGCACCAGCGGGAGGGCCACCATTCCATACAATGAGCAGTTCTTC,CASTSGRATIPYNEQFF,TRBV28,TRBD2,few,TRBJ2-1
TGTGCCAGCTCACCGACAACACCGGGGGACTACGAGCAGTACTTC,CASSPTTPGDYEQYF,TRBV18,NA,NA,TRBJ2-7
TGTGCCAGCAGCCGAAAAGCGGGAGAAGAGTTCTACGAGCAGTACTTC,CASSRKAGEEFYEQYF,TRBV4-2,TRBD2,NA,TRBJ2-7
TGTGCCAGCAGCCCCGCGCCGGGACAGTATGGCTACACCTTC,CASSPAPGQYGYTF,TRBV7-3,TRBD1,NA,TRBJ1-2
TGTGCCAGCAGTGAAGCGGCTAGAAGATACAATGAGCAGTTCTTC,CASSEAARRYNEQFF,TRBV2,NA,NA,TRBJ2-1
TGTGCCAGCAGCTTTTCGGGACTCGACTATGGCTACACCTTC,CASSFSGLDYGYTF,TRBV11-2,NA,NA,TRBJ1-2
TGCGCCAGCAGCTTGGAGGGGAGGAGGGACACTGAAGCTTTCTTT,CASSLEGRRDTEAFF,TRBV5-1,NA,NA,TRBJ1-1
TGTGCCAGCTCACCACTTGGCGAGACCGAGGGTGGCTACACCTTC,CASSPLGETEGGYTF,TRBV18,NA,few,TRBJ1-2
TGTGCCAGTAGTACCTCCCGAGGAACTGAAGCTTTCTTT,CASSTSRGTEAFF,TRBV19,NA,NA,TRBJ1-1
TGCAGCGTCCCCGGACAGGGGGGGTGGGACTATGGCTACACCTTC,CSVPGQGGWDYGYTF,TRBV29-1,TRBD1,NA,TRBJ1-2
TGTGCCAGCAGTTTTTCGGTGGAGGGCAATCAGCCCCAGCATTTT,CASSFSVEGNQPQHF,TRBV28,NA,NA,TRBJ1-5
TGTGCCAGTAATCCGGGGGGGGACACTGAAGCTTTCTTT,CASNPGGDTEAFF,TRBV19,NA,NA,TRBJ1-1
TGTGCCAGCAGTCCGGGACTAGCGGGAGGGCGAGGCACCGGGGAGCTGTTTTTT,CASSPGLAGGRGTGELFF,TRBV2,TRBD2,NA,TRBJ2-2
TGTGCCAGCAGCGTAGCAGGGGCTGGAAACACCATATATTTT,CASSVAGAGNTIYF,TRBV9,NA,NA,TRBJ1-3
TGTGCCAGCAGCCTACAGGGCGCAACTAATGAAAAACTGTTTTTT,CASSLQGATNEKLFF,TRBV7-2,NA,NA,TRBJ1-4
TGTGCCAGCACTCTAGGGGGCGCCGGCACTGAAGCTTTCTTT,CASTLGGAGTEAFF,TRBV6-6,TRBD1,NA,TRBJ1-1
TGTGCCAGCAGCCGCAGAGGAGATACGCAGTATTTT,CASSRRGDTQYF,TRBV9,NA,NA,TRBJ2-3
TGTGCCAGCAGTTATTCGGGACAGTTGGAGACCCAGTACTTC,CASSYSGQLETQYF,TRBV6-5,TRBD1,NA,TRBJ2-5
TGTGCTAGTGGCTCCCAGGGATCTGAAGCTTTCTTT,CASGSQGSEAFF,TRBV12-5,NA,NA,TRBJ1-1
TGTGCCTGGAGTGTACTCTCGGGGAATGAGCAGTTCTTC,CAWSVLSGNEQFF,TRBV30,NA,NA,TRBJ2-1
TGTGCCAGCAGTTCCGGGACAGGTCGTCCGGATACGCAGTATTTT,CASSSGTGRPDTQYF,TRBV28,TRBD1,NA,TRBJ2-3
TGCGCCAGCAGCTTGACAGGGGGCACTGAAGCTTTCTTT,CASSLTGGTEAFF,TRBV5-1,TRBD1,NA,TRBJ1-1
TGCGCCAGCAGCCCCCTAGGGATCGGGGAAAATGAAAAACTGTTTTTT,CASSPLGIGENEKLFF,TRBV4-1,NA,NA,TRBJ1-4
TGTGCCAGCAGTGAAGCGGTCAGGGGGTGGACTGAAGCTTTCTTT,CASSEAVRGWTEAFF,TRBV6-1,TRBD1,NA,TRBJ1-1
TGTGCCAGCTCACCGGGACAGGGAAACGAAAAACTGTTTTTT,CASSPGQGNEKLFF,TRBV18,TRBD1,once,TRBJ1-4
TGTGCCAGCAGTCCTAGCGGGCACAGTTATACGCAGTATTTT,CASSPSGHSYTQYF,TRBV28,TRBD2,NA,TRBJ2-3
TGTGCCAGCAGTCCCCCAGGGGGCCGTCGGACTGAAGCTTTCTTT,CASSPPGGRRTEAFF,TRBV28,TRBD1,NA,TRBJ1-1
TGTGCCAGCAGCTTGGCGGAAGAGACCCAGTACTTC,CASSLAEETQYF,TRBV7-2,NA,NA,TRBJ2-5
TGTGCCAGCAGCGTAGGCCTAGCGGATTCTAGCACAGATACGCAGTATTTT,CASSVGLADSSTDTQYF,TRBV9,TRBD2,NA,TRBJ2-3
TGTGCCAGCAGCTTAGTGGTACAGGGAGATACGCAGTATTTT,CASSLVVQGDTQYF,TRBV7-2,NA,NA,TRBJ2-3
TGTGCCAGCAGCTTGGTCGGCGGCGGTAATGAAAAACTGTTTTTT,CASSLVGGGNEKLFF,TRBV5-5,NA,NA,TRBJ1-4
TGTGCCACCAGCTTAGGGGGCGCTGGGGCCAACGTCCTGACTTTC,CATSLGGAGANVLTF,TRBV15,TRBD1,NA,TRBJ2-6
TGTGCCAGCAGCCAGAGACAGGGGTTTGACGAGCAGTACTTC,CASSQRQGFDEQYF,TRBV14,TRBD1,once,TRBJ2-7
TGTGCCAGCAGTTCCCCGGGGGGGGACCCCTCTGGTGAGCAGTTCTTC,CASSSPGGDPSGEQFF,TRBV28,TRBD2,NA,TRBJ2-1
TGTGCCACCAGCAGAGATCAACAGGGCCACGAGCAGTACTTC,CATSRDQQGHEQYF,TRBV15,NA,few,TRBJ2-7
TGTGCCAGCAGCGATGACAGGGCTGGGGCCAACGTCCTGACTTTC,CASSDDRAGANVLTF,TRBV7-9,TRBD1,NA,TRBJ2-6
TGTGCCAGCAGTAGGGGACTAGCGGGAGGGTCAGATACGCAGTATTTT,CASSRGLAGGSDTQYF,TRBV28,TRBD2,NA,TRBJ2-3
TGTGCCAGCAGTGAATATAGGGGGACCGAGCAGTACTTC,CASSEYRGTEQYF,TRBV25-1,NA,NA,TRBJ2-7
TGTGCCAGCAGTTTAGGGGGCGGAGGGGCCAACGTCCTGACTTTC,CASSLGGGGANVLTF,TRBV27,NA,NA,TRBJ2-6
TGCGCCAGCAGTGAGTCCCGGGGGGGTAGCGGGATACGAGGAAAGCAGTACTTC,CASSESRGGSGIRGKQYF,TRBV10-2,TRBD2,NA,TRBJ2-7
TGTGCCAGCAGCTCCTTAAATGGACTAGCGGGGACGGAGCAGTACTTC,CASSSLNGLAGTEQYF,TRBV7-6,TRBD2,NA,TRBJ2-7
TGTGCCAGCAGGGGGACTAGCCCAAGCTCCTACGAGCAGTACTTC,CASRGTSPSSYEQYF,TRBV28,TRBD2,NA,TRBJ2-7
TGTGCCAGCAGCTTTTATGACGAGCAGTACTTC,CASSFYDEQYF,TRBV7-2,NA,NA,TRBJ2-7
TGTGCCAGCAGCGCCGGTATGGGAGCGACTGAGCAGTTCTTC,CASSAGMGATEQFF,TRBV6-5,NA,NA,TRBJ2-1
TGTGCCAGTAGTAGACAGGGCGGAGAGACCCAGTACTTC,CASSRQGGETQYF,TRBV19,TRBD1,NA,TRBJ2-5
TGTGCCAGCACTGGACAGTACACCGGGGAGCTGTTTTTT,CASTGQYTGELFF,TRBV6-1,NA,NA,TRBJ2-2
TGCACCAGCAGCCAGCGAAGGACTAGGCTCACCAGGCAGTACTTC,CTSSQRRTRLTRQYF,TRBV1,NA,NA,TRBJ2-7
TGTGCCAGCAGTTCACAGGGGTGGGAGAAGACTGAAGCTTTCTTT,CASSSQGWEKTEAFF,TRBV28,TRBD1,NA,TRBJ1-1
TGTGCCAGCTCACCGGGACAGGGTGGGCAAGAGACCCAGTACTTC,CASSPGQGGQETQYF,TRBV18,TRBD1,NA,TRBJ2-5
TGTGCCAGCAGCCCCCTTTCAACTAGCGGGGGGATAGAGACCCAGTACTTC,CASSPLSTSGGIETQYF,TRBV11-2,TRBD2,once,TRBJ2-5
TGTGCCAGCAGCCGACCAGACTTGAACACCGGGGAGCTGTTTTTT,CASSRPDLNTGELFF,TRBV5-6,NA,NA,TRBJ2-2